This T cell receptor beta chain was documented in a study of OX40 agonist ivuxolimab in advanced cancers. Turning to the study itself: The study enrolled dose-escalation patients with hepatocellular carcinoma, melanoma, renal cell or head and neck cancer. One hepatocellular carcinoma and a couple of cutaneous melanoma patients partially responded. Findings and caveats of the study: CD4+ and CD8+ blood T cells expanded clonally by week 6 at 0.1 to 3.0 mg/kg.

This CDR3 comprises 14 residues. Germline V gene lookup returns CDR1 MNHEY and CDR2 SMNVEV (reference sequence). V shed 6 bases and J shed 0 bases, with 9 bases lying between them. Here immunoSEQ multiplex PCR was the method, and the copy in TCRdb shows in-frame clones only, minus some. The sample shows around 35,000 clones, around 92% of them seen only once. As for this clone: Its target is unknown.

This clonotype was sampled from an adult with an advanced solid tumor such as melanoma, head and neck, liver or kidney cancer. The chain carries TRBV27 and TRBJ1-5; tentatively, D is TRBD1 (6 bases). Source: CD4+ or CD8+ T cells sorted from blood, taken in a trial of the OX40 agonist ivuxolimab. Written as DNA, the CDR3 is TGTGCCAGCAGCAGGGGAGATAGCAATCAGCCCCAGCATTTT. This translates into CASSRGDSNQPQHF.